This TCR beta chain came from a study of blood T cell repertoires in COVID-19. On the study more broadly: From the United States, Italy and Spain came samples of acute and convalescent COVID-19. Sample material is recorded as cDNA or gDNA derived from T cells, B-cell-depleted T cells, or PBMCs.

As originally analysed: Estimated nucleated cell counts came from reference gene primer amplification. Repertoires were generated with immunoSEQ multiplex PCR, while TCRdb's copy carries only in-frame clones and drops some. The V and J calls and the clone size are those of that table, but D and trimming were determined from the DNA. The sample holds around 80,000 clones, under 85% seen once. V lost 3 bases, J lost 4 bases, and 9 bases lay in between. This CDR3 is built from 13 residues. The material sequenced was peripheral blood. The V call is TRBV12-3 or TRBV12-4, the J call TRBJ1-1, with a weak D call TRBD1 (6 bases). The TCR was taken from a human donor in a cohort sampled during active COVID-19. Here the CDR3 DNA reads TGTGCCAGCAGTTTGGGGGGGCCCACTGAAGCTTTCTTT. Translated, it gives CASSLGGPTEAFF.